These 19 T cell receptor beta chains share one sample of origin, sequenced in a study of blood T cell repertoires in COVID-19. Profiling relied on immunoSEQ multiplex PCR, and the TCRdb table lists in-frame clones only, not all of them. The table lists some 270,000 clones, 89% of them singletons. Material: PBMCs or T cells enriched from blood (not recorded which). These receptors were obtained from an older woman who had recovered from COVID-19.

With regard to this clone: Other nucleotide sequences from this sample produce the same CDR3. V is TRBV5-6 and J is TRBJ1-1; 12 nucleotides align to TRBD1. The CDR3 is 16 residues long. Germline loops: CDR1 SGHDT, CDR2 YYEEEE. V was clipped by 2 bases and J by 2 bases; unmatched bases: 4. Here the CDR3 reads CASSFGTGGGNTEAFF. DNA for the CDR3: TGTGCCAGCAGCTTTGGGACAGGGGGCGGTAACACTGAAGCTTTCTTT. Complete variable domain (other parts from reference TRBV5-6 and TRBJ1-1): DAGVTQSPTHLIKTRGQQVTLRCSPKSGHDTVSWYQQALGQGPQFIFQYYEEEERQRGNFPDRFSGHQFPNYSSELNVNALLLGDSALYLCASSFGTGGGNTEAFFGQGTRLTVV.

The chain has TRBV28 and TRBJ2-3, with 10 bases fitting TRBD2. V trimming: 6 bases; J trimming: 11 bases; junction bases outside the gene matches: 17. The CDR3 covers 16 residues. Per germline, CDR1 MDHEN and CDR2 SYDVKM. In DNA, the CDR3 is TGTGCCAGCAGCCCCCCCGGTTTAGCGGGGGGCGGGCGGCAGTATTTT. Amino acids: CASSPPGLAGGGRQYF.

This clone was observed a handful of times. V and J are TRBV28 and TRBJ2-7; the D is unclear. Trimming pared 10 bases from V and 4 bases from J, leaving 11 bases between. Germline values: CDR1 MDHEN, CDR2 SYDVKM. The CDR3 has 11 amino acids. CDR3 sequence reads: CATHDLYEQYF. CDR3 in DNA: TGTGCCACCCACGACTTGTACGAGCAGTACTTC.

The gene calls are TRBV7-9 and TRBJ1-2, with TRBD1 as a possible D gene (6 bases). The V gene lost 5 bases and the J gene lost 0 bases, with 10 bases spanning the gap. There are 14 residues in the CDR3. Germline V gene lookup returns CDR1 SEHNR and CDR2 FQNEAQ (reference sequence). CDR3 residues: CASSPQGSNYGYTF. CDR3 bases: TGTGCCAGCAGCCCTCAGGGGTCTAACTATGGCTACACCTTC. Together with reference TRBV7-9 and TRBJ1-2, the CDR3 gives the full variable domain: DTGVSQNPRHKITKRGQNVTFRCDPISEHNRLYWYRQTLGQGPEFLTYFQNEAQLEKSRLLSDRFSAERPKGSFSTLEIQRTEQGDSAMYLCASSPQGSNYGYTFGSGTRLTVV.

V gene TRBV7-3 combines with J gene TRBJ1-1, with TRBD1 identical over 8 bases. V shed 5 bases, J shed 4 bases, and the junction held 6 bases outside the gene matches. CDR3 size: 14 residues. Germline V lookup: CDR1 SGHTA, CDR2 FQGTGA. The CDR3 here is CASSPTGGSTEAFF. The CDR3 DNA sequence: TGTGCCAGCAGCCCTACAGGGGGTAGCACTGAAGCTTTCTTT.

The CDR3 nucleotides read TGTGCCAGCAGCCACCAGACCCGACAGAGGGAGACCCAGTACTTC. Its translation is CASSHQTRQRETQYF. The V gene is TRBV14, the J gene TRBJ2-5; possibly TRBD1 for D (5 bases). The CDR3 is 15 amino acids. Trimming left V 3 bases short and J 5 bases short, with 16 bases between. CDR1 and CDR2 (germline): SGHDN, FVKESK.

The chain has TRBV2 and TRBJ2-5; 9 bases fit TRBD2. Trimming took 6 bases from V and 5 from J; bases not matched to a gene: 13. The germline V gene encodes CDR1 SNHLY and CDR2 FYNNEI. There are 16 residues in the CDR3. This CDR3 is CASRGLAGGRQETQYF. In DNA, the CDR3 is TGTGCCAGCAGGGGACTCGCGGGAGGGAGGCAGGAGACCCAGTACTTC.

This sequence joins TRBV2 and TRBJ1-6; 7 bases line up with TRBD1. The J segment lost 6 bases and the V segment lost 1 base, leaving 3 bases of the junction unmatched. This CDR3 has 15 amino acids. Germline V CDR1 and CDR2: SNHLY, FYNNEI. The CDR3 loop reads CASSEEGAGNSPLHF. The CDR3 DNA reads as TGTGCCAGCAGTGAAGAGGGGGCTGGTAATTCACCCCTCCACTTT.

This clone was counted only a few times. CDR3 loop: CSVDPWNTEAFF. The CDR3 DNA follows: TGCAGCGTTGACCCCTGGAACACTGAAGCTTTCTTT. The chain uses TRBV29-1 and TRBJ1-1; D is undetermined. V was cut by 3 bases and J by 1 base, with 6 bases left in between. CDR1 is SQVTM, CDR2 ANQGSEA, per germline. This CDR3 is built from 12 residues.

The CDR3 is CASGGLAYNEEQFF. For the CDR3, the DNA is TGCGCCAGCGGGGGACTAGCATACAATGAGGAACAGTTCTTC. V and J are TRBV5-1 and TRBJ2-1; TRBD2 matches at 9 bases. The CDR3 has 14 residues. The germline V gene encodes CDR1 SGHRS and CDR2 YFSETQ. Unmatched junction bases numbered 15, after V lost 7 bases and J lost 13 bases.

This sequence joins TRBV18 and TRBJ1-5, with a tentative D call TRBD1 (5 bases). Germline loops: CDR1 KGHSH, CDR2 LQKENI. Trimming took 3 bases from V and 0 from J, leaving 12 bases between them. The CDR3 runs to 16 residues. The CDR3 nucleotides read TGTGCCAGCTCACCTTCGACAGCTTTTAGCAATCAGCCCCAGCATTTT. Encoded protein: CASSPSTAFSNQPQHF.

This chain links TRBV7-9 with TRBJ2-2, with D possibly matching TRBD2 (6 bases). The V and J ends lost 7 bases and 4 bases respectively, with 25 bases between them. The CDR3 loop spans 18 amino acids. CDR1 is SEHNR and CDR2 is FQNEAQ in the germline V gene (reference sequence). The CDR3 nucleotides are TGTGCCAGCACCCGGAAAGCGCCGGGAGCCCTTGGCACCGGGGAGCTGTTTTTT. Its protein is CASTRKAPGALGTGELFF.

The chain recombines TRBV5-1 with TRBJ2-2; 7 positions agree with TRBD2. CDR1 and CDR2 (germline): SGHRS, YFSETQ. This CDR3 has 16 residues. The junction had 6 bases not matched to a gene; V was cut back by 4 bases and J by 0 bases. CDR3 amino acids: CASSKAGTTNTGELFF. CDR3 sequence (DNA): TGCGCCAGCAGCAAGGCCGGGACTACGAACACCGGGGAGCTGTTTTTT. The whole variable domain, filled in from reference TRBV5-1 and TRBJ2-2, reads KAGVTQTPRYLIKTRGQQVTLSCSPISGHRSVSWYQQTPGQGLQFLFEYFSETQRNKGNFPGRFSGRQFSNSRSEMNVSTLELGDSALYLCASSKAGTTNTGELFFGEGSRLTVL.

Here the CDR3 DNA reads TGTGCCATCAGTGCCCAGGGGGCCGCTGCCTCTGGAAACACCATATATTTT. Its protein product is CAISAQGAAASGNTIYF. The chain links TRBV10-3 to TRBJ1-3, with TRBD1 identical over 8 bases. V dropped 4 bases and J dropped 0; count of bases not matched to a gene: 8. Germline lookup yields CDR1 ENHRY and CDR2 SYGVKD. The CDR3 is made up of 17 amino acids.

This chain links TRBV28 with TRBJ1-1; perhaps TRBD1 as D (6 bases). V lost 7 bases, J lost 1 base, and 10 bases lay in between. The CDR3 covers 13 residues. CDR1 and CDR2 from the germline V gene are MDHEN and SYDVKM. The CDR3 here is CASNRVWNTEAFF. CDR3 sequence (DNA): TGTGCCAGCAACAGGGTCTGGAACACTGAAGCTTTCTTT.

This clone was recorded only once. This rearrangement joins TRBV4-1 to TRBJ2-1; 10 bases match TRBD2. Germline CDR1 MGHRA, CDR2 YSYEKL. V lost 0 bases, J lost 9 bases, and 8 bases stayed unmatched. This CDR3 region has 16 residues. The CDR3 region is CASSQDSLAGVGEQFF. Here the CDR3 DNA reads TGCGCCAGCAGCCAAGATAGCCTAGCGGGAGTGGGTGAGCAGTTCTTC.

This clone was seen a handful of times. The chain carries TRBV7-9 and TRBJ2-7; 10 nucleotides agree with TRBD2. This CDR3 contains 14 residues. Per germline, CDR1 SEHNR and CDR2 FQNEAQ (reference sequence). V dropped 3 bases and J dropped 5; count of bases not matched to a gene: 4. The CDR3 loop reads CASSFSGRYDEQYF. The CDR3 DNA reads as TGTGCCAGCAGCTTTAGCGGGAGGTACGACGAGCAGTACTTC.

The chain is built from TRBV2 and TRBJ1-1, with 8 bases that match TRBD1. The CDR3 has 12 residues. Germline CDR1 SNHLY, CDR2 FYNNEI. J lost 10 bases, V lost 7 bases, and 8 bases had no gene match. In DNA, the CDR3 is TGTGCCAGCATAGGGGGACAGGTTAGAGCTTTCTTT. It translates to CASIGGQVRAFF.

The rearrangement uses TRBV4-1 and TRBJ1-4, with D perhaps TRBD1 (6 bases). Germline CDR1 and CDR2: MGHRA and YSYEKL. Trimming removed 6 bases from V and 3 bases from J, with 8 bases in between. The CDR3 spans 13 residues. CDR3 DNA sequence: TGCGCCAGCAGTGGACAGTCTAATGAAAAACTGTTTTTT. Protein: CASSGQSNEKLFF.